This TCR beta chain came from a study of Ad26.COV2.S vaccination and SARS-CoV-2 variants. Study-wide results and limits: The study found similar non-spike TCR breadth in vaccine and placebo recipients.

CDR3 length: 12 residues. Germline V CDR1 and CDR2: PRHDT, FYEKMQ (reference sequence). V was shortened by 1 base and J by 10 bases, with 7 bases between the two germline ends. Treatment specified: around 19 received Ad26.COV2.S at low or high dose, single or two shots; about five received placebo; per-sample allocation not given. Sampling was performed 63 days after the first vaccine or placebo injection. Aged 18-55 years, donor was enrolled in Boston in 2020. Sequenced by immunoSEQ multiplex PCR; TCRdb stores in-frame clones only, minus some. The repertoire has about 370,000 clones, approximately 90% of them found once; the top ten carry roughly 3.5%. As concerns this clone: The antigen remains undetermined.

The sequences come from peripheral blood, collected in a trial of Ad26.COV2.S vaccine versus placebo. The chain links TRBV13 to TRBJ2-2; D is uncertain. The origin of this receptor is a person between 18 and 65 years old who received the Ad26.COV2.S COVID-19 vaccine or a placebo. CDR3 sequence reads: CASSLVGEELFF. CDR3 DNA sequence: TGTGCCAGCAGCTTAGTTGGAGAGGAGCTGTTTTTT. The full variable domain, in which reference TRBV13 and TRBJ2-2 provide the parts outside the CDR3, is AAGVIQSPRHLIKEKRETATLKCYPIPRHDTVYWYQQGPGQDPQFLISFYEKMQSDKGSIPDRFSAQQFSDYHSELNMSSLELGDSALYFCASSLVGEELFFGEGSRLTVL.